Listed here are 20 T cell receptor beta chains from one sample, sequenced in a study of cytomegalovirus exposure and HLA in healthy donors. Sequenced by immunoSEQ multiplex PCR; TCRdb stores in-frame clones only, minus some. The table records under 200,000 clones, around 96% of them present only once. The sample was PBMCs. The receptors here all came from a young woman in good health and CMV-seronegative.

This chain links TRBV7-6 with TRBJ2-7; 8 bases map to TRBD1. With 2 bases clipped from V and 7 bases from J, the junction kept 7 bases outside the gene matches. Germline assignment: CDR1 SGHVS and CDR2 FNYEAQ. CDR3 length: 14 amino acids. The CDR3 nucleotides are TGTGCCAGCAGCTTATATCAGGGGGCAAAGGAGCAGTACTTC. Translating gives CASSLYQGAKEQYF.

This clone was recorded only once. The chain links TRBV11-2 to TRBJ1-1; 8 bases line up with TRBD1. Germline lookup yields CDR1 SGHAT and CDR2 FQNNGV. The CDR3 is made up of 14 amino acids. V shed 5 bases, J shed 0 bases, and the junction held 2 bases outside the gene matches. This CDR3 is CASSAGQVNTEAFF. CDR3 sequence (DNA): TGTGCCAGCAGCGCGGGACAGGTGAACACTGAAGCTTTCTTT.

The chain couples TRBV7-9 to TRBJ2-7, with 9 bases identical to TRBD1. Germline CDR1 and CDR2: SEHNR and FQNEAQ (reference sequence). The CDR3 is 15 residues long. Trimming took 6 bases from V and 6 from J; bases not matched to a gene: 12. The CDR3 spells CASSSPVGQGSEQYF. In DNA form, the CDR3 reads TGTGCCAGCAGTTCACCGGTGGGACAGGGTAGCGAGCAGTACTTC.

The rearrangement uses TRBV11-2 and TRBJ2-7; D is ambiguous. CDR1 and CDR2 from the germline V gene are SGHAT and FQNNGV. The V end was cut by 4 bases, the J end by 3 bases, with 4 bases between. The CDR3 contains 11 residues. CDR3 sequence (DNA): TGTGCCAGCAGCTCCCTCTACGAGCAGTACTTC. The encoded protein is CASSSLYEQYF.

This chain links TRBV5-1 with TRBJ2-3; 12 nucleotides line up with TRBD2. J lost 2 bases, V lost 0 bases, and 1 base had no gene match. CDR3 length: 16 residues. The germline V gene encodes CDR1 SGHRS and CDR2 YFSETQ. The DNA of the CDR3 is TGCGCCAGCAGCTTGGGGACTAGCGGGGTCACAGATACGCAGTATTTT. Encoded protein: CASSLGTSGVTDTQYF.

This chain links TRBV29-1 with TRBJ1-1, with no clear D. The CDR3 consists of 13 residues. The germline V gene has CDR1 SQVTM and CDR2 ANQGSEA. V was trimmed by 4 bases and J by 8 bases, leaving 17 bases between them. CDR3 region: CSVGYGVKGEAFF. CDR3 nucleotide sequence: TGCAGCGTTGGTTACGGGGTCAAAGGCGAAGCTTTCTTT.

This chain connects TRBV11-2 to TRBJ2-5, with D perhaps TRBD1 (7 bases). Germline values: CDR1 SGHAT, CDR2 FQNNGV. The V gene lost 4 bases and the J gene lost 5 bases, with 14 bases spanning the gap. The CDR3 has 14 amino acids. CDR3 DNA: TGTGCCAGCAGCTCATCAGGGGGGCCCGAGACCCAGTACTTC. It codes for CASSSSGGPETQYF.

The chain uses TRBV2 and TRBJ2-1; D perhaps matches TRBD1 (6 bases). With 7 bases removed from V and 1 base from J, the gap between germline ends came to 14 bases. Germline V gene sequence: CDR1 SNHLY, CDR2 FYNNEI. The CDR3 consists of 15 residues. DNA for the CDR3: TGTGCCAGCATCGAGGACAGTTTATCCTACAATGAGCAGTTCTTC. It specifies CASIEDSLSYNEQFF. The whole variable domain, filled in from reference TRBV2 and TRBJ2-1, reads EPEVTQTPSHQVTQMGQEVILRCVPISNHLYFYWYRQILGQKVEFLVSFYNNEISEKSEIFDDQFSVERPDGSNFTLKIRSTKLEDSAMYFCASIEDSLSYNEQFFGPGTRLTVL.

V usage is TRBV27 and J usage is TRBJ1-1; D call uncertain. The V gene's germline CDR1 is MNHEY and CDR2 SMNVEV (reference sequence). The length of the CDR3 is 13 residues. Trimming stripped 0 bases from V and 7 bases from J, with 9 bases between. CDR3 nucleotides: TGTGCCAGCAGTTTATCCCGGGGTAGTGAAGCTTTCTTT. Translating it yields CASSLSRGSEAFF.

J is TRBJ1-2 and V is TRBV5-6; 9 bases fit TRBD1. This CDR3 contains 16 residues. Germline CDR1 SGHDT, CDR2 YYEEEE. The ends lost 4 bases at V and 3 bases at J; junction bases unmatched: 10. In nucleotides, the CDR3 is TGTGCCAGCAGCACTGTCGGGGACAGGGTTCACTATGGCTACACCTTC. Residues: CASSTVGDRVHYGYTF.

The genes are TRBV5-1 and TRBJ2-3; TRBD1 matches 7 bases. The V gene end was trimmed by 7 bases and the J gene end by 6 bases; junction bases not matched to a gene: 5. The CDR3 has 12 residues. CDR1 and CDR2 (germline): SGHRS, YFSETQ. CDR3 bases: TGCGCCAGCCGACAGGGTTTGGATACGCAGTATTTT. As protein: CASRQGLDTQYF.

The gene calls are TRBV6-5 and TRBJ2-7, with 10 bases aligning to TRBD1. The junction had 9 bases not matched to a gene; V was cut back by 7 bases and J by 3 bases. This CDR3 has 15 residues. Per the germline V gene, CDR1 is MNHEY and CDR2 is SVGAGI. The CDR3 sequence is CASTSVRDRGYEQYF. CDR3 DNA sequence: TGTGCCAGCACTTCGGTCCGGGACAGGGGCTACGAGCAGTACTTC.

This chain links TRBV10-1 with TRBJ2-7; unclear D gene. The CDR3 length is 14 residues. The germline CDR1 and CDR2 sequences are WNHNN and SYGVQD (reference sequence). Trimming shortened V by 8 bases and J by 2 bases, and 16 bases separated the two germline ends. CDR3 region: CASGLGALTYEQYF. As DNA, the CDR3 is TGCGCCAGCGGCCTAGGAGCCCTGACCTACGAGCAGTACTTC.

J is TRBJ2-2 and V is TRBV7-2, with 8 bases identical to TRBD2. V was clipped by 2 bases and J by 5 bases; unmatched bases: 13. Germline V gives CDR1 SGHTA, CDR2 FQGNSA. This CDR3 comprises 18 residues. CDR3 amino acids: CASSLSRYLAGVTGELFF. CDR3 nucleotide sequence: TGTGCCAGCAGCTTATCGAGATATCTAGCGGGTGTGACCGGGGAGCTGTTTTTT. The whole variable domain, filled in from reference TRBV7-2 and TRBJ2-2, reads GAGVSQSPSNKVTEKGKDVELRCDPISGHTALYWYRQSLGQGLEFLIYFQGNSAPDKSGLPSDRFSAERTGGSVSTLTIQRTQQEDSAVYLCASSLSRYLAGVTGELFFGEGSRLTVL.

This chain connects TRBV6-5 to TRBJ2-5; 7 positions agree with TRBD1. J gave up 4 bases and V 7 bases, and 3 bases lay outside the gene matches. The germline gives CDR1 MNHEY, CDR2 SVGAGI. The CDR3 runs 12 residues. The CDR3 DNA sequence: TGTGCCAGCAAGACAGGGCCAGAGACCCAGTACTTC. It specifies CASKTGPETQYF.

The CDR3 sequence is CASSLALGLGTNEKLFF. The CDR3 DNA follows: TGTGCCAGCAGCTTAGCCCTGGGACTGGGGACTAATGAAAAACTGTTTTTT. This chain connects TRBV7-9 to TRBJ1-4; tentatively, D is TRBD1 (5 bases). CDR1 and CDR2 from the germline V gene are SEHNR and FQNEAQ (reference sequence). The ends were cut back, 0 bases at V and 2 bases at J, with 13 bases in the middle. The CDR3 has 17 amino acids. Full variable domain (remainder filled in from reference TRBV7-9 and TRBJ1-4): DTGVSQNPRHKITKRGQNVTFRCDPISEHNRLYWYRQTLGQGPEFLTYFQNEAQLEKSRLLSDRFSAERPKGSFSTLEIQRTEQGDSAMYLCASSLALGLGTNEKLFFGSGTQLSVL.

The V call is TRBV30, the J call TRBJ2-5; no reliable D call. Germline values: CDR1 GTSNPN, CDR2 SVGIG (reference sequence). There are 11 residues in the CDR3. Trimming took off 1 base at V and 5 bases at J, with 5 bases between the two ends. The CDR3 DNA reads as TGTGCCTGGAGTGCTCAGGAGACCCAGTACTTC. Translation: CAWSAQETQYF.

The chain carries TRBV5-4 and TRBJ2-2, with 11 nucleotides matching TRBD1. The CDR3 has 18 amino acids. The V gene end was trimmed by 4 bases and the J gene end by 4 bases; junction bases not matched to a gene: 12. Germline CDR1 reads SGHNT; CDR2 reads YYREEE (reference sequence). CDR3 DNA sequence: TGTGCCAGCAGCCAACCTCTAGGACAGGGGGCGAGCACCGGGGAGCTGTTTTTT. Its protein product is CASSQPLGQGASTGELFF. The full variable domain, completed using reference TRBV5-4 and TRBJ2-2, is ETGVTQSPTHLIKTRGQQVTLRCSSQSGHNTVSWYQQALGQGPQFIFQYYREEENGRGNFPPRFSGLQFPNYSSELNVNALELDDSALYLCASSQPLGQGASTGELFFGEGSRLTVL.

This chain joins TRBV19 and TRBJ2-7, with D hard to call. The CDR3 length is 13 residues. CDR1 LNHDA and CDR2 SQIVND come from the germline V gene (reference sequence). V was clipped by 0 bases and J by 2 bases, with 5 bases between them. CDR3 residues: CASSIEGAYEQYF. In nucleotides, the CDR3 is TGTGCCAGTAGTATAGAGGGCGCCTACGAGCAGTACTTC.

V gene TRBV7-2 combines with J gene TRBJ2-4; 11 bases fit TRBD1. CDR1 SGHTA and CDR2 FQGNSA come from the germline V gene. V lost 5 bases to trimming and J lost 7 bases; unmatched junction nucleotides: 4. The CDR3 is 14 amino acids. The CDR3 protein is CASSTRDRGNIQYF. Written as DNA, the CDR3 is TGTGCCAGCAGCACCCGGGACAGGGGGAACATTCAGTACTTC.